This T cell receptor (beta chain) was obtained from a study of identifying expanded T cells in peripheral blood (dated by TCRdb to the late 2010s). Broadly, across the study: Four technical replicates, made by sequencing separate aliquots from the same pool of genomic DNA, were compared pairwise.

No immune events, such as infections, were documented for the healthy donors during the collection period. To calibrate time-dependent variance in a beta-binomial model of T-cell clone differential abundance, blood repertoires from healthy donors were used as a training cohort. The training cohort was composed of some ten healthy donors, 3 female and 7 male. On average the donors were around 45 years old, and their ages spanned roughly 29 to 70 years. Whole blood from each healthy donor was obtained from a commercial supplier and was collected at three time points 2 to 3 weeks apart. For immunosequencing, genomic DNA was extracted from whole blood that had not been sorted. The immunoSEQ Assay, which relies on bias-controlled multiplex PCR amplification of genomic DNA, was used to profile TCRbeta CDR3 regions. The source study handled its data this way. To quantify the absolute abundance of each unique TCRbeta CDR3 region, the sequences were collapsed and filtered. Differential abundance was tested with two models: a binomial (Fisher-equivalent) model and a beta-binomial model that adds time-dependent variance fitted from healthy donors. Clones with fewer than 5 combined templates were removed, and a clone was called differentially abundant if the clone's Benjamini-Hochberg FDR was below 0.01. Beta-binomial variance was modeled as a function of total template count across the two samples using the form v = (b*log(k)+a)^2. The clones in this table, taken by TCRdb from immuneACCESS, are in-frame only. Not every clone is retained; where verified, under half of the shortfall comes from an unresolved V gene, and the cause of the rest is unknown. From that table come the V and J calls and clone size; the DNA was used to work out D and trimming. The sample records 100,000 to 150,000 clones, about 80% of which are singletons. The top ten hold more than 2.5% of the sample.

On this clone itself: Its antigen is unknown. No clone much larger than this one lies a single base away; base qualities are absent.

The investigation overall reported the following: It was expected by the authors that biological variance in healthy repertoires might increase further over much longer intervals, such as months to years. Approximately 1.2 differentially abundant clones were flagged by the binomial model between technical replicates, whereas about 15 and 19 were flagged over two weeks and four weeks, respectively. For all healthy donors, the variance in clone template counts between roughly 2-week samples rose significantly as total template count increased. Across all healthy-donor time intervals, the beta-binomial model significantly lowered both the number of clones called differentially abundant and the false-positive rate.

The sample was blood. This receptor was identified in a person aged 18 to 75 in good health.

The CDR3 protein sequence reads: CASSLNYGGEETQYF. The DNA is TGTGCCAGCAGCCTAAATTACGGGGGAGAAGAGACCCAGTACTTC. The chain is made from TRBV7-2 and TRBJ2-5, and TRBD2 may be the D gene, going by 6 matching bases. The junction carries 16 bases between V and J, which are trimmed by 5 bases and 3 bases respectively. CDR1 and CDR2 are read off the germline V gene as SGHTA and FQGNSA. The CDR3, from cysteine to phenylalanine, totals 15 residues. Just the 45-base CDR3 DNA is kept, in frame starting at base 1.